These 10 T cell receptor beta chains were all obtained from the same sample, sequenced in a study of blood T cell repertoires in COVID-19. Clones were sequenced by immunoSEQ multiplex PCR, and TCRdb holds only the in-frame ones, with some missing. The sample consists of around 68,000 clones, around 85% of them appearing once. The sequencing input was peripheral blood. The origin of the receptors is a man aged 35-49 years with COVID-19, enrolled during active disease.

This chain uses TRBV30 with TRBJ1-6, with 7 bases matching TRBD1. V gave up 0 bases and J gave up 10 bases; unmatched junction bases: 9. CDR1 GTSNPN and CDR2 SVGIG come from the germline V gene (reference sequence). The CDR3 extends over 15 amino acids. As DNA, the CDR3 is TGTGCCTGGAGTGTACTTGGACAGGCCCGGTCACCCCTCCACTTT. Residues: CAWSVLGQARSPLHF.

The CDR3 coding sequence is TGTGCCAGTAGTATATTAGGGGTGGAGCAGCCCCAGCATTTT. Protein product: CASSILGVEQPQHF. The rearrangement uses TRBV19 and TRBJ1-5, with TRBD1 as a possible D gene (5 bases). Trimming stripped 2 bases from V and 7 bases from J, with 12 bases between. CDR3 size: 14 residues. Germline CDR1 is LNHDA and CDR2 is SQIVND (reference sequence).

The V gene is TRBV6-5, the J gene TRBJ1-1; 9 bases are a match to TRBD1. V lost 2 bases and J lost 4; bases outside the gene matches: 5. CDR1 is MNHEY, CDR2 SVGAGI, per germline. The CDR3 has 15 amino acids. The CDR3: CASSYTGGSATEAFF. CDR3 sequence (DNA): TGTGCCAGCAGTTACACAGGGGGCTCGGCCACTGAAGCTTTCTTT.

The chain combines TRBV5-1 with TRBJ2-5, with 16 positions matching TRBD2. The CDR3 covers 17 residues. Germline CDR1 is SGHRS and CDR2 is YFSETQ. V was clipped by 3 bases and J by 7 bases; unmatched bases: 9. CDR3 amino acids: CASSSGLAGGPEGTQYF. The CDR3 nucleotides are TGCGCCAGCAGCTCGGGACTAGCGGGGGGGCCGGAAGGGACCCAGTACTTC. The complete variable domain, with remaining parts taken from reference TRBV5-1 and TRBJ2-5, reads KAGVTQTPRYLIKTRGQQVTLSCSPISGHRSVSWYQQTPGQGLQFLFEYFSETQRNKGNFPGRFSGRQFSNSRSEMNVSTLELGDSALYLCASSSGLAGGPEGTQYFGPGTRLLVL.

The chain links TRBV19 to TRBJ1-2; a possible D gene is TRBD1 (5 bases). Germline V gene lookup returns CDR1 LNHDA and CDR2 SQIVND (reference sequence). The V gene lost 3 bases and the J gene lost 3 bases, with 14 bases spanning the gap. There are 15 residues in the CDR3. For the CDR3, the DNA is TGTGCCAGTAGTATCGGACGACAGATGGACTATGGCTACACCTTC. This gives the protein CASSIGRQMDYGYTF.

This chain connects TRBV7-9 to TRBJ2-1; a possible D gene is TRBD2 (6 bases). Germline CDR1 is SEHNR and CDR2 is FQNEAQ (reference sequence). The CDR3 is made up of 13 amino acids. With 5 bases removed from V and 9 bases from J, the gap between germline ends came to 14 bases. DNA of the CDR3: TGTGCCAGCAGCAGCGTCGCGGGGCGTGAGCAGTTCTTC. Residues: CASSSVAGREQFF.

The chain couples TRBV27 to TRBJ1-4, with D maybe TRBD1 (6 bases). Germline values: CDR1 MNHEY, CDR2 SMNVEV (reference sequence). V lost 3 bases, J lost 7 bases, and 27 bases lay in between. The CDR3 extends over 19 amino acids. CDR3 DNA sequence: TGTGCCAGCAGTTTTTACAGGGCCCCAAAGAGAGAACTAGGTGAAAAACTGTTTTTT. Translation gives CASSFYRAPKRELGEKLFF.

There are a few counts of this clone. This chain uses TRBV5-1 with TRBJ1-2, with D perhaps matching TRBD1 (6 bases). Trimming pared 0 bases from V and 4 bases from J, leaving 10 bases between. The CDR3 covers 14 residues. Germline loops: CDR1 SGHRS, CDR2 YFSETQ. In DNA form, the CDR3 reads TGCGCCAGCAGCTTGGCCGACAGGACCTATGGCTACACCTTC. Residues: CASSLADRTYGYTF. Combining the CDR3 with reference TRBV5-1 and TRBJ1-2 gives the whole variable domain KAGVTQTPRYLIKTRGQQVTLSCSPISGHRSVSWYQQTPGQGLQFLFEYFSETQRNKGNFPGRFSGRQFSNSRSEMNVSTLELGDSALYLCASSLADRTYGYTFGSGTRLTVV.

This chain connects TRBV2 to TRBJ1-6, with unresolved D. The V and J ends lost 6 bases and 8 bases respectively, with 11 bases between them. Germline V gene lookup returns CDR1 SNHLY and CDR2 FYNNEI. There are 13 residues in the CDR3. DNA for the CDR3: TGTGCCAGCAGCTTAGCCTGGGATTCACCCCTCCACTTT. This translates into CASSLAWDSPLHF.

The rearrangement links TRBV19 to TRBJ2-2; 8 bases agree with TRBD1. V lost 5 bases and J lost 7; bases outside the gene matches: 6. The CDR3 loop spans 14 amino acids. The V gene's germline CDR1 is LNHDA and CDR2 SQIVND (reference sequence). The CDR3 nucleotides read TGTGCCAGTAGTCGGACAGGGATGGGCGGGGAGCTGTTTTTT. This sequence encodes CASSRTGMGGELFF.